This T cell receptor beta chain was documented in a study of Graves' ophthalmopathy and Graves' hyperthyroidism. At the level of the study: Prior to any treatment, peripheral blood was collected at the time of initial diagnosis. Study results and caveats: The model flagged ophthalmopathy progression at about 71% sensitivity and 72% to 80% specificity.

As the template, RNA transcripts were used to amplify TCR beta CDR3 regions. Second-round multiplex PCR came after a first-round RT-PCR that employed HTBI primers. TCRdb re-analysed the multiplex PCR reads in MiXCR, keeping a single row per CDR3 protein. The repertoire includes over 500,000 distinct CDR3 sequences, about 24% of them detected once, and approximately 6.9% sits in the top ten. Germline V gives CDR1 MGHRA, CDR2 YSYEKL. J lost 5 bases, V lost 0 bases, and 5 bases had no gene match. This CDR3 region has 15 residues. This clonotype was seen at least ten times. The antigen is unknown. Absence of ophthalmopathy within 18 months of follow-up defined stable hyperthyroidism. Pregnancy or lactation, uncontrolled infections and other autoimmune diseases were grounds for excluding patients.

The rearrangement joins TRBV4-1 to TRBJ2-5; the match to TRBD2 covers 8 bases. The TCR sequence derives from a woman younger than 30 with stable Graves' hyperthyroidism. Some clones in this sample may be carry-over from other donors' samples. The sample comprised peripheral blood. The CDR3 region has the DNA TGCGCCAGCAGCCAAGATGAGACTAGCGAGGAGACCCAGTACTTC. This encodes CASSQDETSEETQYF.